This T cell receptor (beta chain) was sequenced for a study of blood T cells in healthy people across ages. Through a sample-barcoded 5' primer and a J-beta primer mix, a second PCR was run for roughly 6 to 11 cycles. TCRdb ran MiXCR on the 5' RACE reads and lists one entry per CDR3 protein. The sample lists about a million distinct CDR3 sequences, roughly 52% occurring once. CDR1 is ENHRY and CDR2 is SYGVKD in the germline V gene. V was trimmed by 0 bases and J by 5 bases, leaving 8 bases between them. This CDR3 region has 13 residues. The chain combines TRBV10-3 with TRBJ2-7; tentatively, D is TRBD2 (5 bases). The receptor's source is a man younger than 45 in good health. Sequencing was performed on blood. As DNA, the CDR3 is TGTGCCATCAGTGAGTCATGGGAGAACGAGCAGTACTTC. Its translation: CAISESWENEQYF.